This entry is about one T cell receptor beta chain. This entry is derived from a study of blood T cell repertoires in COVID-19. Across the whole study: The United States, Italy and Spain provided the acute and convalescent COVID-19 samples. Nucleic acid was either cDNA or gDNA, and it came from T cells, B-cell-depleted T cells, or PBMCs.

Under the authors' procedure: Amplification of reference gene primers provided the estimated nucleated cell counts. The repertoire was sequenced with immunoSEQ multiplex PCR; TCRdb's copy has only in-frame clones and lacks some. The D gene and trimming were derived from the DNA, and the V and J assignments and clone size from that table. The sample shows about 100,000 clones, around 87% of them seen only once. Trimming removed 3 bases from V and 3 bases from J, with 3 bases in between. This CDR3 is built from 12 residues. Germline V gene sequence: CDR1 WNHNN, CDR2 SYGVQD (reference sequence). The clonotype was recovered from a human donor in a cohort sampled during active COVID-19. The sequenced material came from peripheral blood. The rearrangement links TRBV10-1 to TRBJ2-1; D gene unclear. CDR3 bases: TGCGCCAGCAGTGACGTCTACAATGAGCAGTTCTTC. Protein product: CASSDVYNEQFF.